This TCR beta chain was observed in a study of cytomegalovirus exposure and HLA in healthy donors. PCR was performed using 60 Vbeta and 13 Jbeta primers. TCRdb's copy holds only in-frame clones and misses some; the assay was immunoSEQ multiplex PCR. The data hold some 150,000 clones, with nearly 80% observed a single time. The CDR3 extends over 13 amino acids. Looked up from germline, CDR1 is LNHNV and CDR2 is YYDKDF (reference sequence). V lost 8 bases, J lost 5 bases, and 15 bases lay in between. A note on this clone: Its antigen is still unknown.

Study-level results: Looking again later, the authors saw that most CMV-associated TCR beta chains seemed HLA-restricted. What a later analysis reportedly showed was that an Asian-associated ancestry cluster had fewer N-insertions than the approximately 700-donor mean.

The receptor was isolated from a man between 18 and 35 years old in good health and CMV-seropositive. The V call is TRBV15, the J call TRBJ2-5; a possible D gene is TRBD2 (6 bases). Material: PBMCs. For the CDR3, the DNA is TGTGCCACCGGGGGGAGCGTCGAGGAGACCCAGTACTTC. Translating it yields CATGGSVEETQYF.